The present entry profiles one TCR beta chain with its context. The data originate from a study of cytotoxic CD8 clonotypes in ibrutinib-treated CLL. Clones were sequenced by immunoSEQ multiplex PCR, and TCRdb holds only the in-frame ones, with some missing. The sample consists of some 58,000 clones, over 60% of them appearing once. This specimen was PBMCs, taken after 12 months of ibrutinib treatment. The clonotype was recovered from a human donor with chronic lymphocytic leukemia.

In DNA, the CDR3 is TGTGCCAGCAGCCAAGGGGTGACACCGTCCGACGAGCAGTACTTC. Translating gives CASSQGVTPSDEQYF. V usage is TRBV14 and J usage is TRBJ2-7; D is ambiguous. Trimming pared 1 base from V and 5 bases from J, leaving 15 bases between. The CDR3 length is 15 residues. Germline CDR1 reads SGHDN; CDR2 reads FVKESK.